Listed below are T cell receptor beta chains from one sample, sequenced in a study of T cell responses to AZD1222 COVID-19 vaccine. Clones were read by immunoSEQ multiplex PCR, and TCRdb kept only the in-frame ones, dropping some. This table has 100,000 to 130,000 clones, 92% appearing once. Sequenced here: peripheral blood, sampled 28 days after the second AZD1222 dose. These TCRs come from an adult who received the AZD1222 COVID-19 vaccine. The CDR3 runs from the conserved cysteine through the conserved F or W. A D gene is named only where the DNA matches it firmly. Size is omitted from some rows. Given values are once, few, many or a class for expanded clones.

abundance: NA; v_gene: TRBV6-6; d_gene: NA; j_gene: TRBJ1-4; CDR3aa: CASSYPSGVEKLFF; CDR3nt: TGTGCCAGCAGTTACCCGAGCGGGGTAGAAAAACTGTTTTTT
abundance: once; v_gene: TRBV14; d_gene: NA; j_gene: TRBJ2-1; CDR3aa: CASSQEVGNEQFF; CDR3nt: TGTGCCAGCAGCCAAGAGGTGGGCAATGAGCAGTTCTTC
abundance: NA; v_gene: TRBV7-3; d_gene: TRBD1; j_gene: TRBJ1-2; CDR3aa: CASSLTPGQYNFGYTF; CDR3nt: TGTGCCAGCAGCTTAACGCCGGGACAGTATAACTTTGGCTACACCTTC
abundance: NA; v_gene: TRBV7-2; d_gene: NA; j_gene: TRBJ2-7; CDR3aa: CASSFVAEGYEQYF; CDR3nt: TGTGCCAGCAGCTTTGTAGCGGAGGGGTACGAGCAGTACTTC
abundance: NA; v_gene: TRBV6-6; d_gene: NA; j_gene: TRBJ1-3; CDR3aa: CASSGQGGNTIYF; CDR3nt: TGTGCCAGCAGCGGGCAGGGTGGAAACACCATATATTTT
abundance: NA; v_gene: TRBV7-6; d_gene: NA; j_gene: TRBJ1-5; CDR3aa: CASSLGGQPNQPQHF; CDR3nt: TGTGCCAGCAGCTTAGGGGGCCAGCCCAATCAGCCCCAGCATTTT
abundance: NA; v_gene: TRBV4-1; d_gene: TRBD2; j_gene: TRBJ2-7; CDR3aa: CASSQGRGDPYEQYF; CDR3nt: TGCGCCAGCAGCCAAGGGCGGGGGGACCCCTACGAGCAGTACTTC
abundance: NA; v_gene: TRBV6-5; d_gene: TRBD1; j_gene: TRBJ1-6; CDR3aa: CASSYSLDRGHSPLHF; CDR3nt: TGTGCCAGCAGTTACTCGTTGGACAGGGGCCATTCACCCCTCCACTTT
abundance: NA; v_gene: TRBV19; d_gene: NA; j_gene: TRBJ1-5; CDR3aa: CASSFPGGPGVNSNQPQHF; CDR3nt: TGTGCCAGTAGCTTCCCAGGAGGCCCTGGGGTAAATAGCAATCAGCCCCAGCATTTT
abundance: NA; v_gene: TRBV27; d_gene: NA; j_gene: TRBJ2-1; CDR3aa: CASSPPDRYNEQFF; CDR3nt: TGTGCCAGCAGCCCGCCCGATAGGTACAATGAGCAGTTCTTC
abundance: NA; v_gene: TRBV5-4; d_gene: NA; j_gene: TRBJ2-7; CDR3aa: CASSFTRGPTYEQYF; CDR3nt: TGTGCCAGCAGCTTCACCCGGGGGCCCACCTACGAGCAGTACTTC
abundance: NA; v_gene: TRBV9; d_gene: TRBD1; j_gene: TRBJ1-6; CDR3aa: CASSARQGENSPLHF; CDR3nt: TGTGCCAGCAGCGCCCGACAGGGGGAGAATTCACCCCTCCACTTT
abundance: NA; v_gene: TRBV27; d_gene: NA; j_gene: TRBJ2-1; CDR3aa: CASSLELFNEQFF; CDR3nt: TGTGCCAGCAGTTTAGAGCTGTTCAATGAGCAGTTCTTC
abundance: NA; v_gene: TRBV6-4; d_gene: NA; j_gene: TRBJ2-1; CDR3aa: CASRGGGEQFF; CDR3nt: TGTGCCAGCAGGGGTGGGGGTGAGCAGTTCTTC
abundance: NA; v_gene: TRBV29-1; d_gene: NA; j_gene: TRBJ2-3; CDR3aa: CSVEGQFTDTQYF; CDR3nt: TGCAGCGTTGAAGGACAGTTCACAGATACGCAGTATTTT
abundance: NA; v_gene: TRBV10-1; d_gene: NA; j_gene: TRBJ2-1; CDR3aa: CASSPGPRSNNEQFF; CDR3nt: TGCGCCAGCAGTCCCGGGCCTCGTTCCAACAATGAGCAGTTCTTC
abundance: NA; v_gene: TRBV5-6; d_gene: NA; j_gene: TRBJ2-3; CDR3aa: CASSRVGQGTQYF; CDR3nt: TGTGCCAGCAGCCGGGTGGGCCAAGGTACGCAGTATTTT
abundance: NA; v_gene: TRBV2; d_gene: TRBD1; j_gene: TRBJ1-5; CDR3aa: CASSVDREEYSNQPQHF; CDR3nt: TGTGCCAGCAGTGTGGACAGGGAGGAATATAGCAATCAGCCCCAGCATTTT
abundance: NA; v_gene: TRBV18; d_gene: NA; j_gene: TRBJ2-7; CDR3aa: CASSPGALSYEQYF; CDR3nt: TGTGCCAGCTCACCAGGGGCGCTATCCTACGAGCAGTACTTC
abundance: many; v_gene: TRBV28; d_gene: TRBD2; j_gene: TRBJ2-5; CDR3aa: CASSLAGGETQYF; CDR3nt: TGTGCCAGCAGTCTAGCGGGAGGGGAGACCCAGTACTTC
abundance: NA; v_gene: TRBV28; d_gene: TRBD1; j_gene: TRBJ1-5; CDR3aa: CASRPPGQGNQPQHF; CDR3nt: TGTGCCAGCAGACCCCCGGGACAGGGTAATCAGCCCCAGCATTTT
abundance: NA; v_gene: TRBV6-2/TRBV6-3; d_gene: NA; j_gene: TRBJ2-6; CDR3aa: CASSPHSSGANVLTF; CDR3nt: TGTGCCAGCAGTCCCCACAGCTCTGGGGCCAACGTCCTGACTTTC
abundance: NA; v_gene: TRBV18; d_gene: TRBD1; j_gene: TRBJ1-6; CDR3aa: CASSERNSRGTGNSPLHF; CDR3nt: TGTGCCAGCTCAGAACGAAATTCTAGAGGGACAGGGAATTCACCCCTCCACTTT
abundance: few; v_gene: TRBV3-1/TRBV3-2; d_gene: NA; j_gene: TRBJ2-2; CDR3aa: CASSQTGRYTGELFF; CDR3nt: TGTGCCAGCAGCCAAACGGGGAGGTACACCGGGGAGCTGTTTTTT
abundance: NA; v_gene: TRBV27; d_gene: NA; j_gene: TRBJ1-2; CDR3aa: CASSYKGGDYGYTF; CDR3nt: TGTGCCAGCAGTTATAAGGGGGGCGACTATGGCTACACCTTC